One sample yielded the 5 T cell receptor beta chains listed below, sequenced in a study of OX40 agonist ivuxolimab in advanced cancers. Data came from immunoSEQ multiplex PCR; TCRdb stores just in-frame clones and leaves some out. Of about 82,000 clones in the sample, around four fifths were seen once. The source was CD4+ or CD8+ T cells sorted from blood, collected in a trial of the OX40 agonist ivuxolimab. The source is an adult with an advanced solid tumor such as melanoma, head and neck, liver or kidney cancer.

The rearrangement uses TRBV2 and TRBJ2-5; 7 nucleotides agree with TRBD1. This CDR3 has 13 amino acids. Trimming at V came to 1 base and at J to 7 bases, leaving 3 bases not matched to a gene. Germline values: CDR1 SNHLY, CDR2 FYNNEI. The CDR3 loop reads CASSEEGAGTQYF. The CDR3 DNA sequence: TGTGCCAGCAGTGAAGAGGGGGCAGGGACCCAGTACTTC.

This clone has a handful of counts. The same CDR3 arises from other DNA sequences in this sample as well. This chain joins TRBV30 and TRBJ1-4, with D possibly matching TRBD1 (5 bases). From germline, CDR1 is GTSNPN and CDR2 SVGIG (reference sequence). V dropped 0 bases and J dropped 1 base, with 6 bases sitting between them. The CDR3 consists of 14 residues. CDR3 sequence reads: CAWSVGGTNEKLFF. The CDR3 DNA follows: TGTGCCTGGAGTGTGGGGGGAACTAATGAAAAACTGTTTTTT.

The chain employs TRBV10-3 and TRBJ2-5; TRBD2 matches at 7 bases. CDR3 size: 12 residues. CDR1 and CDR2 (germline): ENHRY, SYGVKD. After removal of 10 bases from V and 5 bases from J, the junction contained 7 bases not matched to a gene. The CDR3 coding sequence is TGTGCCACCCGGGAGGACTCGGAGACCCAGTACTTC. Its protein product is CATREDSETQYF.

This clone was counted between two and nine times. J is TRBJ2-1 and V is TRBV7-8, with D unresolved. CDR1 and CDR2 from the germline V gene are SGHVS and FQNEAQ. The length of the CDR3 is 17 residues. V lost 3 bases and J 0 bases, leaving 15 bases between the germline ends. CDR3 bases: TGTGCCAGCAGCTTTACCAATACTTGGACCTCCTACAATGAGCAGTTCTTC. It codes for CASSFTNTWTSYNEQFF.

J is TRBJ1-2 and V is TRBV9; TRBD1 aligns across 7 bases. This CDR3 region has 14 residues. V lost 3 bases and J lost 8; bases outside the gene matches: 10. Germline V gives CDR1 SGDLS, CDR2 YYNGEE. CDR3 loop: CASSEAGGREGYTF. The CDR3 bases are TGTGCCAGCAGCGAAGCAGGGGGTCGAGAGGGCTACACCTTC. Combining the CDR3 with reference TRBV9 and TRBJ1-2 gives the whole variable domain DSGVTQTPKHLITATGQRVTLRCSPRSGDLSVYWYQQSLDQGLQFLIQYYNGEERAKGNILERFSAQQFPDLHSELNLSSLELGDSALYFCASSEAGGREGYTFGSGTRLTVV.